These T cell receptor beta chains were read from a single sample in a study of PD-L1 blockade in urothelial cancer. The repertoire was sequenced with immunoSEQ multiplex PCR; TCRdb's copy has only in-frame clones and lacks some. The data hold about 74,000 clones, with 85% to 90% observed a single time. The sequencing here drew on PBMCs, taken around atezolizumab (anti-PD-L1) treatment. The origin of the receptors is a man between 65 and 85 years old with urothelial cancer. The CDR3 runs from the conserved cysteine through the conserved F or W. D genes are given only for firm matches. Rows give clone size only sometimes, using once, few, many, or a class for an expanded clone.

V,size,J,D,DNA,CDR3
TRBV5-4,-,TRBJ2-3,-,TGTGCCAGCAGCTTGGGATTCGGGGATACGCAGTATTTT,CASSLGFGDTQYF
TRBV10-3,once,TRBJ2-2,-,TGTGCCATCAGTGATAGTCTCGGGGAGCTGTTTTTT,CAISDSLGELFF
TRBV25-1,-,TRBJ2-4,-,TGTGCCAGCAGTGAAGGAGATGGTACCAAAAACATTCAGTACTTC,CASSEGDGTKNIQYF
TRBV13,-,TRBJ2-7,TRBD1,TGTGCCAGCAGCTTGCAGGGGGCCTACGAGCAGTACTTC,CASSLQGAYEQYF
TRBV19,-,TRBJ2-3,-,TGTGCCAGTAGTATTGTACAGGGTACAGATACGCAGTATTTT,CASSIVQGTDTQYF
TRBV10-1,-,TRBJ2-3,TRBD1,TGCGCCAGCAGTGACCGACAGGGGCTTACAGATACGCAGTATTTT,CASSDRQGLTDTQYF
TRBV19,-,TRBJ2-1,TRBD2,TGTGCCAGTAAAAGGCTAGCGGCAGTTAATGAGCAGTTCTTC,CASKRLAAVNEQFF
TRBV14,-,TRBJ1-3,-,TGTGCCAGCAGCCCATCTGGAAACACCATATATTTT,CASSPSGNTIYF
TRBV5-1,-,TRBJ2-7,-,TGCGCCAGCAGCCCGGGGGGGGCGATTAGGCGAAGCGACAGGGCCTCCTACGAGCAGTACTTC,CASSPGGAIRRSDRASYEQYF
TRBV30,few,TRBJ1-1,-,TGTGCCTGGAGTGTAATCGTTGGGCAGTCCGACACTGAAGCTTTCTTT,CAWSVIVGQSDTEAFF
TRBV6-1,-,TRBJ1-4,-,TGTGCCAGCAGGGGAGCAGGGGACGATGAAAAACTGTTTTTT,CASRGAGDDEKLFF
TRBV5-1,-,TRBJ2-7,-,TGCGCCAGCAGCCCCGCGGCGCGTATCTACGAGCAGTACTTC,CASSPAARIYEQYF
TRBV25-1,-,TRBJ2-7,TRBD1,TGTGCCAGACCTCGGGACAGGCAGTACGAGCAGTACTTC,CARPRDRQYEQYF
TRBV2,-,TRBJ2-2,-,TGTGCCAGCAGTGTCGATCGTTTGGCGGAGCTGTTTTTT,CASSVDRLAELFF
TRBV7-8,-,TRBJ2-3,TRBD2,TGTGCCAGCGGGGGGGGACTAGCTTATACGCAGTATTTT,CASGGGLAYTQYF
TRBV2,-,TRBJ2-3,TRBD2,TGTGCCAGCAGAGGGGGGACTAGCGGGAGGGGCACAGATACGCAGTATTTT,CASRGGTSGRGTDTQYF
TRBV5-4,-,TRBJ2-5,TRBD2,TGTGCCAGCAGTTCGTGGAAGGGAGGGATAGAGACCCAGTACTTC,CASSSWKGGIETQYF
TRBV7-8,-,TRBJ2-1,TRBD2,TGTGCCACCACGGTGGCTAGCGGGACAAATGAGCAGTTCTTC,CATTVASGTNEQFF
TRBV25-1,-,TRBJ2-3,TRBD1,TGTGCCAGCAGTGACCCCGGACAGGGGAGCACAGATACGCAGTATTTT,CASSDPGQGSTDTQYF
TRBV10-1,-,TRBJ2-2,-,TGCGCCAGCAGTGAGATACCCCAAGCTGGGAGCGCGAACACCGGGGAGCTGTTTTTT,CASSEIPQAGSANTGELFF
TRBV28,-,TRBJ1-6,-,TGTGCCAGCGTTACAGGGTATAATTCACCCCTCCACTTT,CASVTGYNSPLHF
TRBV9,-,TRBJ2-3,TRBD2,TGTGCCAGCAGCGCGGGACTAGCGGACACAGATACGCAGTATTTT,CASSAGLADTDTQYF
TRBV25-1,-,TRBJ2-1,-,TGTGCCAGCAGTGAGCTGGGGGGAGAGCACAATGAGCAGTTCTTC,CASSELGGEHNEQFF
TRBV28,-,TRBJ2-7,-,TGTGCCAGCAGTTTCGCCTACGAGCAGTACTTC,CASSFAYEQYF
TRBV29-1,-,TRBJ2-1,-,TGCAGCGTTGGAAAGAGCGGATCCTACAATGAGCAGTTCTTC,CSVGKSGSYNEQFF
TRBV29-1,-,TRBJ2-1,TRBD1,TGCAGCGCTATAACAGGGGGCGGGTCCTACAATGAGCAGTTCTTC,CSAITGGGSYNEQFF
TRBV19,-,TRBJ1-5,TRBD1,TGTGCCAGTCGTTCAGGTCTCCTTCAGGGGGCAGGCAATCAGCCCCAGCATTTT,CASRSGLLQGAGNQPQHF
TRBV29-1,-,TRBJ2-5,TRBD2,TGCAGCGTTGAACGGTCTAGCGGGAGGTACCAAGAGACCCAGTACTTC,CSVERSSGRYQETQYF
TRBV9,once,TRBJ1-1,-,TGTGCCAGCAGCGCGGCGCCTCGGGGGGAAGCTTTCTTT,CASSAAPRGEAFF
TRBV6-1,-,TRBJ2-3,TRBD2,TGTGCCAGCCGCGTCGGCGGGAGCTCAGATACGCAGTATTTT,CASRVGGSSDTQYF
TRBV28,-,TRBJ2-7,-,TGTGCCAGCAGTTTAATTCCTCTAGCGACCTACGAGCAGTACTTC,CASSLIPLATYEQYF
TRBV7-6,-,TRBJ2-5,-,TGTGCCAGCTCTTGGAGGAAGGAGACCCAGTACTTC,CASSWRKETQYF
TRBV5-6,-,TRBJ2-3,TRBD2,TGTGCCAGCAGCCCAACTAGCGGGAGGGGAGATACGCAGTATTTT,CASSPTSGRGDTQYF
TRBV19,once,TRBJ2-7,TRBD2,TGTGCCAGTAGTCCCACACTAGCGCAAACCTACGAGCAGTACTTC,CASSPTLAQTYEQYF
TRBV19,few,TRBJ2-1,-,TGTGCCACCCAGCGGAGATCGGGCTACAATGAGCAGTTCTTC,CATQRRSGYNEQFF
TRBV30,-,TRBJ1-2,-,TGTGCCTGGAGTTGGGCCAGAGAGGGTGGCTACACCTTC,CAWSWAREGGYTF
TRBV7-2,-,TRBJ2-7,-,TGTGCCAGCAGCTTAGGAGGGGGATACTACGAGCAGTACTTC,CASSLGGGYYEQYF
TRBV19,-,TRBJ1-2,TRBD1,TGTGCCAGTAGTATAAGGGGACAGGGGCAGCACTATGGCTACACCTTC,CASSIRGQGQHYGYTF
TRBV29-1,-,TRBJ2-1,TRBD2,TGCAGCGTTGCCGGGGGGTTCAGGTACAATGAGCAGTTCTTC,CSVAGGFRYNEQFF
TRBV6-6,-,TRBJ1-4,TRBD1,TGTGCCAGCAGTTACTTCAGACAGGGGATTAATGAAAAACTGTTTTTT,CASSYFRQGINEKLFF
TRBV5-1,-,TRBJ2-5,TRBD2,TGCGCCAGCAGCTTGATACCAGCGGGAGATAAAGAGACCCAGTACTTC,CASSLIPAGDKETQYF
TRBV28,-,TRBJ2-7,TRBD1,TGTGCCAGCAGTTTTAACGGACAGGGCTTGTGGGAGCAGTACTTC,CASSFNGQGLWEQYF
TRBV27,-,TRBJ2-3,-,TGTGCCAGCAGTTTAAGGACTAGCACAGATACGCAGTATTTT,CASSLRTSTDTQYF
TRBV20-1,-,TRBJ2-7,TRBD1,TGCAGTGCTAATCAGGGGGTTCAACAGTACTTC,CSANQGVQQYF
TRBV18,-,TRBJ2-1,-,TGTGCCAGCTCACCCCTTACGGGGGGCGCCAATGAGCAGTTCTTC,CASSPLTGGANEQFF
TRBV5-1,-,TRBJ1-3,-,TGCGCCAGCAGCTCCCAGGGGTCCGGAAACACCATATATTTT,CASSSQGSGNTIYF
TRBV5-1,-,TRBJ2-5,-,TGCGCCAGCAGCTTGGGCCGGTACGATGAGACCCAGTACTTC,CASSLGRYDETQYF
TRBV18,-,TRBJ2-3,-,TGTGCCAGCTCACCAATGGGTGGGGGCCACACAGATACGCAGTATTTT,CASSPMGGGHTDTQYF